The T cell receptor (beta chain) under discussion was sequenced for a study of control samples from healthy donors and cancer patients. TCRdb keeps only in-frame clones here, not all; method: immunoSEQ multiplex PCR. The table records tens of thousands of clones, 94% of them present only once. This CDR3 comprises 17 residues. Per germline, CDR1 SGHVS and CDR2 FQNEAQ. Trimming took 2 bases from V and 1 from J, leaving 17 bases between them. This TCR derives from a woman between 18 and 30 years old in good health. Input material: blood. This rearrangement joins TRBV7-8 to TRBJ1-1, with D hard to call. The CDR3 spells CASSLSQGGVGNTEAFF. Here the CDR3 DNA reads TGTGCCAGCAGCTTATCCCAAGGAGGCGTAGGGAACACTGAAGCTTTCTTT.